This T cell receptor (beta chain) was documented in a study of OX40 agonist ivuxolimab in advanced cancers. Study-level background: One hepatocellular carcinoma and a couple of cutaneous melanoma patients partially responded.

Baseline was the first blood sampling point, followed by cycle 4 day 1 and cycle 7 day 1. Germline values: CDR1 SGHAT, CDR2 FQNNGV. The CDR3 has 17 amino acids. Losses at the gene ends were 1 base for V and 0 bases for J; bases not matched to a gene: 7. The table came from immunoSEQ multiplex PCR; TCRdb's copy has only in-frame clones and leaves some out. Of roughly 45,000 clones in the sample, roughly 85% were seen once. This clonotype was obtained from an adult with an advanced solid tumor such as melanoma, head and neck, liver or kidney cancer. Sequenced here: CD4+ or CD8+ T cells sorted from blood, sampled in a trial of the OX40 agonist ivuxolimab. The chain carries TRBV11-2 and TRBJ2-3; 7 nucleotides line up with TRBD2. The CDR3 is CASSLVSLAVSTDTQYF. CDR3 nucleotides: TGTGCCAGCAGCTTAGTAAGCCTAGCGGTTAGCACAGATACGCAGTATTTT.